This passage covers 8 T cell receptor beta chains from one sample sequenced in a study of control samples from healthy donors and cancer patients. Clones were sequenced by immunoSEQ multiplex PCR, and TCRdb holds only the in-frame ones, with some missing. The repertoire holds about 190,000 clones, with over 80% as singletons. Sequenced input: blood. Receptor source: a man aged 18 to 29 in good health.

J is TRBJ2-1 and V is TRBV9, with TRBD1 matching over 8 bases. Per germline, CDR1 SGDLS and CDR2 YYNGEE. The CDR3 has 16 amino acids. V gave up 0 bases and J gave up 9 bases; unmatched junction bases: 11. CDR3 bases: TGTGCCAGCAGCGTAGAATTTCAGGGGGCTAGGGGTGAGCAGTTCTTC. Its protein product is CASSVEFQGARGEQFF.

The gene calls are TRBV5-1 and TRBJ2-3; D may be TRBD1 (5 bases). Trimming pared 5 bases from V and 0 bases from J, leaving 13 bases between. CDR3 length equals 15 residues. Germline loops: CDR1 SGHRS, CDR2 YFSETQ. The CDR3 DNA follows: TGCGCCAGCAGGCCCGCAGGGTCTAGCACAGATACGCAGTATTTT. It translates to CASRPAGSSTDTQYF.

CDR3 sequence reads: CASSDRDRTSDTQYF. The CDR3, as DNA: TGCGCCAGCAGCGACCGGGACAGGACTTCGGATACGCAGTATTTT. The chain is built from TRBV4-1 and TRBJ2-3, with TRBD1 identical over 8 bases. The V gene end was trimmed by 5 bases and the J gene end by 6 bases; junction bases not matched to a gene: 10. In germline, CDR1 is MGHRA, CDR2 YSYEKL. The CDR3 is 15 amino acids.

The chain recombines TRBV29-1 with TRBJ1-3, with 9 bases matching TRBD1. The V gene end was trimmed by 0 bases and the J gene end by 4 bases; junction bases not matched to a gene: 7. This CDR3 spans 16 amino acids. Germline V gene sequence: CDR1 SQVTM, CDR2 ANQGSEA. The CDR3, as DNA: TGCAGCGTTGAAGATCGGGGACAGGGAGGGGGAAACACCATATATTTT. This translates into CSVEDRGQGGGNTIYF.

The chain carries TRBV2 and TRBJ2-5, with 9 nucleotides matching TRBD2. CDR1 is SNHLY and CDR2 is FYNNEI in the germline V gene. CDR3 length equals 17 residues. Unmatched junction bases numbered 21, after V lost 6 bases and J lost 10 bases. DNA of the CDR3: TGTGCCAGCAGGAGGGGGTCTAGCGGGGAACCTGGGGATGACCAGTACTTC. As protein: CASRRGSSGEPGDDQYF.

The chain uses TRBV7-2 and TRBJ1-5; perhaps TRBD1 as D (6 bases). CDR3 size: 16 residues. CDR1 is SGHTA, CDR2 FQGNSA, per germline. The V end lost 5 bases, the J end lost 2 bases, and 16 bases lay between the germline ends. For the CDR3, the DNA is TGTGCCAGCAGCGAAGACAGGTCAAGAGGCAATCAGCCCCAGCATTTT. Protein: CASSEDRSRGNQPQHF.

The chain joins TRBV28 to TRBJ2-1; 7 nucleotides align to TRBD1. Germline CDR1 is MDHEN and CDR2 is SYDVKM. V shed 7 bases, J shed 3 bases, and the junction held 15 bases outside the gene matches. This CDR3 contains 17 residues. Written as DNA, the CDR3 is TGTGCCAGCACTCATATGCGAAAAGACAGGGACTACAATGAGCAGTTCTTC. The encoded protein is CASTHMRKDRDYNEQFF.

The CDR3 DNA is TGTGCCAGCTCACCGGGACAGGTCTTCTACGAGCAGTACTTC. This sequence encodes CASSPGQVFYEQYF. The V call is TRBV18, the J call TRBJ2-7, with 8 bases fitting TRBD1. Germline V CDR1 and CDR2: KGHSH, LQKENI. The CDR3 totals 14 residues. V shed 3 bases and J 3 bases; nucleotides not matched to a gene: 4. Full variable domain (missing parts from reference TRBV18 and TRBJ2-7): NAGVMQNPRHLVRRRGQEARLRCSPMKGHSHVYWYRQLPEEGLKFMVYLQKENIIDESGMPKERFSAEFPKEGPSILRIQQVVRGDSAAYFCASSPGQVFYEQYFGPGTRLTVT.